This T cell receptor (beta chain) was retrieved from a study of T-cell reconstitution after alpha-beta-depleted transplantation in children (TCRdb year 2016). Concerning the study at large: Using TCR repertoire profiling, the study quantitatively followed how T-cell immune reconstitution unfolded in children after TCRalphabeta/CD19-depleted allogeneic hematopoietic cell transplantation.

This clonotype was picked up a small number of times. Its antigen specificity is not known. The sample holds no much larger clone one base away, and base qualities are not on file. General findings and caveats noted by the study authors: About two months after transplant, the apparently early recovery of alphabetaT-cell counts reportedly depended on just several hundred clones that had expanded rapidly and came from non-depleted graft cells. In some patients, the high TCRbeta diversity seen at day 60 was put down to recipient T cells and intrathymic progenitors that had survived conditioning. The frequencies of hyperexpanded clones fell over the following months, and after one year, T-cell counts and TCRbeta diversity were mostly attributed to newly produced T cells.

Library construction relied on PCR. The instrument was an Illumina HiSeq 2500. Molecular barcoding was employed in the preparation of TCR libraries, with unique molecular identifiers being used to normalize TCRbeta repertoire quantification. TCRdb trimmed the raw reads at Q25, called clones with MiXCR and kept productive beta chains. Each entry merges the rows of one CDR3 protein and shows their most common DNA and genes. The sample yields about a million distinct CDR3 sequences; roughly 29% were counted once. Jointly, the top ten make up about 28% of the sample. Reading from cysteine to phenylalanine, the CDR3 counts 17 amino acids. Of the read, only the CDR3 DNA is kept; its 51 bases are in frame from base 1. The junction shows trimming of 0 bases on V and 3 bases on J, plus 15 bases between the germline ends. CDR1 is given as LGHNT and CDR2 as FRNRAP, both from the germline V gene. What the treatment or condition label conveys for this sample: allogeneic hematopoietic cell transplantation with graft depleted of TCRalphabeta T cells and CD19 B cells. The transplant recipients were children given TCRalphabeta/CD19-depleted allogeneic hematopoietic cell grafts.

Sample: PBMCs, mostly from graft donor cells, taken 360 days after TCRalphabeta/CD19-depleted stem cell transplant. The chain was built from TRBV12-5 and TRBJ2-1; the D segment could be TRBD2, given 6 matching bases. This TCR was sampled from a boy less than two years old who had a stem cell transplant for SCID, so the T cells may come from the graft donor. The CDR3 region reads CASGLVSSRDLYNEQFF. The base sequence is TGTGCTAGTGGTTTGGTAAGTTCGCGGGACCTCTACAATGAGCAGTTCTTC.